What follows are 3 T cell receptor beta chains derived from one specimen sequenced in a study of blood T cell repertoires in COVID-19. Only in-frame clones appear in the TCRdb table, and some are missing; sequencing was by immunoSEQ multiplex PCR. The sample has 200,000 to 250,000 clones; about four fifths are singletons. Material for sequencing was PBMCs or T cells enriched from blood (not recorded which). The receptors here all came from a woman in her forties who had recovered from COVID-19.

The rearrangement joins TRBV28 to TRBJ2-7; perhaps TRBD2 as D (7 bases). Trimming removed 6 bases from V and 2 bases from J, with 17 bases in between. The CDR3 is made up of 15 amino acids. Germline V gene sequence: CDR1 MDHEN, CDR2 SYDVKM. DNA of the CDR3: TGTGCCAGCAGCCCCCTCGGGGGGCTAGCCTACGAGCAGTACTTC. Translating gives CASSPLGGLAYEQYF.

J is TRBJ2-3 and V is TRBV27, with D possibly matching TRBD1 (6 bases). Germline V lookup: CDR1 MNHEY, CDR2 SMNVEV (reference sequence). Trimming removed 4 bases at V and 6 bases at J, with 14 bases between. This CDR3 spans 14 amino acids. The DNA for the CDR3 is TGTGCCAGCAGTTCGGGTTACAGGGCCGATACGCAGTATTTT. It is translated as CASSSGYRADTQYF.

The V call is TRBV9, the J call TRBJ1-4; D is unclear. V was clipped by 4 bases and J by 0 bases, with 7 bases between them. The CDR3 consists of 14 residues. The germline V gene encodes CDR1 SGDLS and CDR2 YYNGEE. DNA for the CDR3: TGTGCCAGCAGCTACAGCTCAACTAATGAAAAACTGTTTTTT. Its protein is CASSYSSTNEKLFF.